These T cell receptor beta chains were read from a single sample in a study of cytomegalovirus exposure and HLA in healthy donors. Only in-frame clones appear in the TCRdb table, and some are missing; sequencing was by immunoSEQ multiplex PCR. Of tens of thousands of clones listed, roughly 76% are singletons. The sequenced sample was PBMCs. Source of these receptors: a woman aged 25 to 39 in good health and CMV-seronegative. Both conserved end residues are part of each CDR3.

V	CDR3
TRBV23-1	CASSRIRVTKNIQYF
TRBV27	CASRDTGRSYEQYF
TRBV7-3	CASSPRGQGQETQYF
TRBV5-1	CASSGLPSGASTDTQYF
TRBV10-3	CAIRASGSTDTQYF
TRBV7-9	CASSQQGGSNQPQHF
TRBV7-9	CSSSLRPGGLTDTQYF
TRBV28	CGLSRRRRLMNTEAFF
TRBV7-9	CASSLGGGQETQYF
TRBV7-2	CASSNRGRAEETQYF
TRBV6-1	CASSDSAGAYEQYF
TRBV7-9	CASSSLRGKKGNTIYF
TRBV7-9	CASSPGAGGLEQYF
TRBV7-9	CASSLRTGNTEAFF
TRBV7-8	CASSAGKVGGINEQYF
TRBV19	CASSIGRDITYEQYF
TRBV28	CASSLRKDYGYTF
TRBV5-4	CASSDRGRHYQETQYF
TRBV7-2	CASSLGSGLGTEAFF
TRBV7-8	CASSPGQGRAGGGLETQYF
TRBV11-1	CASSSTSEGSYNEQFF
TRBV4-2	CASSQEIATGTSPTDTQYF
TRBV29-1	CSVEGSYNEQFF
TRBV13	CASSLGTLTNTGELFF
TRBV28	CASSGHRGIFIQYF
TRBV28	CASSLGLATGELFF
TRBV19	CASRATGGSGFGYTF
TRBV18	CASSPGRYEQYF
TRBV5-1	CASRSGQGYNSPLHF
TRBV23-1	CASSQRTGTGCYAAFF
TRBV6-5	CASSTSGNTDTQYF
TRBV7-9	CASSLVAGGERNYEQYF
TRBV28	CASSPQTGVVNTEAFF
TRBV6-6	CASSLAGGPPGELFF
TRBV6-5	CASRTGWVTDTQYF
TRBV28	CASSLLAGVGETQYF
TRBV9	CASSVGGAFNSYEQYF
TRBV30	CAWRAGQSGSPLHF
TRBV28	CASSKGTSGKETQYF
TRBV18	CASSPLGLAYEQYF
TRBV28	CASSFPGTGGVLGTEAFF
TRBV5-1	CASSLLDSNYGYTF
TRBV7-2	CASSFDPGLESNEQFF
TRBV4-1	CASSPLGGGDYEQYF
TRBV7-2	CASSLTLANTEAFF
TRBV18	CASSPSPNTDTQYF
TRBV15	CATSRDRTRTDTQYF
TRBV30	CAWRMRPGLARETQYF
TRBV18	CASSPRSRSQETQYF
TRBV28	CASRTGGPYSNQPQHF
TRBV11-2	CASSRGDRAGTEAFF